This T cell receptor beta chain emerged from a study of early T cells in non-severe SARS-CoV-2 infection. Study background: Sequencing was performed on bulk RNA from unsorted whole blood, leaving chains unpaired.

Individual cDNA molecules carried attached unique molecular identifiers. TCRdb reprocessed the 5' RACE reads with MiXCR, giving one entry per CDR3 protein. The sample has 20,000 to 30,000 distinct CDR3 sequences; around 4% are singletons. Study observations and caveats: Clonotype matching in VDJdb favored anti-spike CD8 responses and did not capture private and CD4 specificities.

This clonotype was seen at least ten times. Its antigen is not identified. CDR3 length equals 14 residues. CDR1 KGHSH and CDR2 LQKENI come from the germline V gene. The ends were cut back, 7 bases at V and 4 bases at J, with 16 bases in the middle. The receptor comes from an adult who was a healthcare worker with PCR-confirmed SARS-CoV-2 infection or an uninfected control (not recorded which). The genes are TRBV18 and TRBJ1-2; D may be TRBD1 (6 bases). The sequenced sample consisted of whole blood. The CDR3 is CASFPPTGFYGYTF. Written as DNA, the CDR3 is TGTGCCAGCTTCCCCCCGACAGGCTTCTATGGCTACACCTTC. The full variable domain, completed using reference TRBV18 and TRBJ1-2, is NAGVMQNPRHLVRRRGQEARLRCSPMKGHSHVYWYRQLPEEGLKFMVYLQKENIIDESGMPKERFSAEFPKEGPSILRIQQVVRGDSAAYFCASFPPTGFYGYTFGSGTRLTVV.